This T cell receptor beta chain stems from a study of cytomegalovirus exposure and HLA in healthy donors. Study findings and constraints: TCR beta V- and J-gene trimming was later associated with a missense DCLRE1C variant.

Regarding this clone: Its antigen is as yet unknown.

Trimming cost V 6 bases and J 3 bases; bases outside gene matches: 5. This CDR3 region has 13 residues. In germline, CDR1 is SGHTA, CDR2 FQGTGA. Amplification used 60 Vbeta primers and 13 Jbeta primers. Repertoires were generated with immunoSEQ multiplex PCR, while TCRdb's copy carries only in-frame clones and drops some. The table records about 180,000 clones, more than 60% of them present only once. This clonotype was sampled from a woman aged 55-69 years in good health and CMV-seropositive. Sequenced sample: PBMCs. The chain couples TRBV7-3 to TRBJ2-7; 7 nucleotides match TRBD1. CDR3: CASRSTGHYEQYF. The CDR3 DNA reads TGTGCCAGCAGGTCGACAGGGCACTACGAGCAGTACTTC.